This T cell receptor beta chain derives from a study of T cells after yellow fever vaccination. Study information: SMART-Seq v4 Ultra Low Input served to prepare low-cell-number fractions. Overall study findings and caveats: Researchers report a weaker secondary response that nonetheless peaked faster, day 5 versus 15. After the booster, 96% of CD4 and 75% to 90% of CD8 primary-response clones were re-detected.

Relative to its sample, this clonotype is medium-sized. Its antigen remains unidentified. TCR cDNA, made by 5'RACE template switching, carried an added universal primer site and UMIs. A single record per CDR3 protein comes from TCRdb applying MiXCR to the 5' RACE reads. The repertoire includes 25,000 to 35,000 distinct CDR3 sequences, 5% of them detected once, and 35% to 50% sits in the top ten. There are 15 residues in the CDR3. From germline, CDR1 is MDHEN and CDR2 SYDVKM. The V end was cut by 5 bases, the J end by 8 bases, with 21 bases between. The chain is built from TRBV28 and TRBJ1-2; perhaps TRBD1 as D (6 bases). This clonotype originated in a man aged 30-40 years who received the YFV17D yellow fever vaccine. Sequencing used CD8+ T cells sorted from PBMCs, obtained 10 days after the yellow fever booster vaccination. The DNA for the CDR3 is TGTGCCAGCAGTCCGCCGACAGGCCCGTTCAGCGGCTACACCTTC. Translated: CASSPPTGPFSGYTF.